The 24 T cell receptor beta chains below come from one sample, sequenced in a study of cytomegalovirus exposure and HLA in healthy donors. PCR used 60 Vbeta primers and 13 Jbeta primers. Here immunoSEQ multiplex PCR was the method, and the copy in TCRdb shows in-frame clones only, minus some. The listing contains roughly 77,000 clones. The sample comprised PBMCs. All receptors derive from a female donor in good health and CMV-seropositive.

The chain's CDR3 is CASGGTSGSIDTQYF. CDR3 DNA sequence: TGTGCCAGCGGAGGGACTAGCGGGAGTATAGATACGCAGTATTTT. The chain is built from TRBV2 and TRBJ2-3; 14 bases are a match to TRBD2. The CDR3 sequence is 15 residues long. Per the germline V gene, CDR1 is SNHLY and CDR2 is FYNNEI. Trimming at V came to 8 bases and at J to 5 bases, leaving 6 bases not matched to a gene.

The chain recombines TRBV5-8 with TRBJ1-2, with 10 bases lining up with TRBD1. Germline V gives CDR1 SGHTS, CDR2 YDEGEE. This CDR3 is built from 16 residues. Germline trimming cut 4 bases from V and 2 bases from J; bases unmatched to any gene: 8. As DNA, the CDR3 is TGTGCCAGCAGCCTTGTCCCGGGACAGGGGAACTATGGCTACACCTTC. It yields the protein CASSLVPGQGNYGYTF.

V usage is TRBV4-1 and J usage is TRBJ1-3; 8 bases line up with TRBD1. Germline V gives CDR1 MGHRA, CDR2 YSYEKL. The V segment lost 1 base and the J segment 6 bases; nucleotides outside the gene matches: 5. The CDR3 runs to 15 residues. CDR3 sequence reads: CASSQAWTGTNTIYF. In DNA form, the CDR3 reads TGCGCCAGCAGCCAAGCATGGACAGGGACAAACACCATATATTTT.

This sequence joins TRBV11-2 and TRBJ2-1; TRBD2 agrees at 10 bases. V gave up 3 bases and J gave up 7 bases; unmatched junction bases: 9. CDR1 and CDR2 (germline): SGHAT, FQNNGV. There are 16 residues in the CDR3. The CDR3 DNA is TGTGCCAGCAGCTTCGGCAGGCTAGCGGGGGTGAATGAGCAGTTCTTC. It encodes CASSFGRLAGVNEQFF.

The rearrangement uses TRBV5-8 and TRBJ1-5; the D is unclear. Trimming shortened V by 0 bases and J by 4 bases, and 8 bases separated the two germline ends. CDR1 is SGHTS and CDR2 is YDEGEE in the germline V gene. This CDR3 contains 14 residues. CDR3 in DNA: TGTGCCAGCAGCTTGGCCTACGGGAATCAGCCCCAGCATTTT. Residues: CASSLAYGNQPQHF.

This sequence joins TRBV7-2 and TRBJ1-1; TRBD1 matches at 9 bases. CDR1 and CDR2 (germline): SGHTA, FQGNSA. This CDR3 region has 13 residues. V shed 8 bases, J shed 3 bases, and the junction held 4 bases outside the gene matches. The CDR3 nucleotides are TGTGCCAGCGCCGGACAGGGGTACACTGAAGCTTTCTTT. This translates into CASAGQGYTEAFF.

The chain employs TRBV2 and TRBJ1-5; D call uncertain. The CDR3 runs 14 residues. From germline, CDR1 is SNHLY and CDR2 FYNNEI. V lost 2 bases to trimming and J lost 7 bases, with 12 bases between them. The CDR3 region has the DNA TGTGCCAGCAGTGAATTTACGGTGGAGCAGCCCCAGCATTTT. As protein: CASSEFTVEQPQHF.

The rearrangement uses TRBV7-9 and TRBJ2-3, with 9 bases fitting TRBD2. J lost 1 base, V lost 4 bases, and 9 bases had no gene match. Germline V gene data show CDR1 as SEHNR and CDR2 as FQNEAQ (reference sequence). This CDR3 is built from 17 residues. The CDR3 DNA reads TGTGCCAGCAGCTCCAACCCGGGACTAGCAGGCACAGATACGCAGTATTTT. This sequence encodes CASSSNPGLAGTDTQYF. The complete variable domain, with remaining parts taken from reference TRBV7-9 and TRBJ2-3, reads DTGVSQNPRHKITKRGQNVTFRCDPISEHNRLYWYRQTLGQGPEFLTYFQNEAQLEKSRLLSDRFSAERPKGSFSTLEIQRTEQGDSAMYLCASSSNPGLAGTDTQYFGPGTRLTVL.

The J gene is TRBJ2-1, the V gene TRBV29-1; no reliable D call. Germline CDR1 SQVTM, CDR2 ANQGSEA. V gave up 3 bases and J gave up 4 bases, with 10 bases separating them. The CDR3 contains 13 residues. This chain's CDR3 is CSVERLFYNEQFF. The CDR3 DNA sequence: TGCAGCGTTGAGAGGCTCTTTTACAATGAGCAGTTCTTC.

The chain joins TRBV5-1 to TRBJ2-3; 7 bases are shared with TRBD1. Per germline, CDR1 SGHRS and CDR2 YFSETQ. CDR3 length: 15 amino acids. V shed 2 bases, J shed 0 bases, and the junction held 3 bases outside the gene matches. The CDR3 protein is CASSLGTASTDTQYF. DNA of the CDR3: TGCGCCAGCAGCTTAGGGACAGCCAGCACAGATACGCAGTATTTT.

The chain recombines TRBV6-1 with TRBJ2-1; 9 nucleotides line up with TRBD2. This CDR3 has 19 residues. Germline lookup yields CDR1 MNHNS and CDR2 SASEGT. The junction had 13 bases not matched to a gene; V was cut back by 4 bases and J by 0 bases. The CDR3, as DNA: TGTGCCAGCAGTGTTGTAGGACTAGCGTTACTGAGCTCCTACAATGAGCAGTTCTTC. Encoded protein: CASSVVGLALLSSYNEQFF.

The chain recombines TRBV7-9 with TRBJ2-2; 8 bases line up with TRBD2. CDR3 length equals 18 residues. J lost 3 bases, V lost 6 bases, and 15 bases had no gene match. The germline V gene has CDR1 SEHNR and CDR2 FQNEAQ (reference sequence). This CDR3 is CASRETFATSGHTGELFF. For the CDR3, the DNA is TGTGCCAGCAGAGAGACCTTTGCCACTAGCGGTCACACCGGGGAGCTGTTTTTT.

This chain links TRBV10-3 with TRBJ2-1, with 9 bases that match TRBD2. The germline V gene encodes CDR1 ENHRY and CDR2 SYGVKD. The trim removed 7 bases at V and 8 bases at J, leaving 12 bases unmatched. The CDR3 sequence is 15 residues long. As DNA, the CDR3 is TGTGCCATCAAGGTCGCGGGGGGGACTAGGGATGAGCAGTTCTTC. Encoded protein: CAIKVAGGTRDEQFF.

CDR3 nucleotides: TGTGCCAGCAGCTTAGCTTTTCTGGCGGATGGCTACACCTTC. This gives the protein CASSLAFLADGYTF. The V and J genes are TRBV7-2 and TRBJ1-2, with unresolved D. The CDR3 contains 14 residues. Looked up from germline, CDR1 is SGHTA and CDR2 is FQGNSA. The V end was cut by 0 bases, the J end by 6 bases, with 11 bases between.

The chain joins TRBV28 to TRBJ1-3; D is perhaps TRBD1 (5 bases). The CDR3 has 15 residues. Trimming removed 5 bases at V and 2 bases at J, with 13 bases between. Per germline, CDR1 MDHEN and CDR2 SYDVKM. The DNA for the CDR3 is TGTGCCAGCAGTCCTGGGGGGGTAACTGGAAACACCATATATTTT. Residues: CASSPGGVTGNTIYF.

V is TRBV6-1 and J is TRBJ2-7; 10 bases match TRBD1. CDR3 length: 14 residues. V shed 10 bases and J 6 bases; nucleotides not matched to a gene: 12. CDR1 and CDR2 (germline): MNHNS, SASEGT. In DNA, the CDR3 is TGTGCCACTAGGGTGGAGACAGGGGGCTCCGAGCAGTACTTC. Its translation is CATRVETGGSEQYF.

The chain recombines TRBV11-1 with TRBJ1-2; perhaps TRBD1 as D (5 bases). Looked up from germline, CDR1 is SGHAT and CDR2 is FQDESV (reference sequence). V lost 2 bases, J lost 4 bases, and 8 bases lay in between. The CDR3 covers 13 residues. The CDR3 region is CASSLSRVYGYTF. CDR3 nucleotides: TGTGCCAGCAGCTTAAGCAGGGTCTATGGCTACACCTTC. Full variable domain (remainder filled in from reference TRBV11-1 and TRBJ1-2): EAEVAQSPRYKITEKSQAVAFWCDPISGHATLYWYRQILGQGPELLVQFQDESVVDDSQLPKDRFSAERLKGVDSTLKIQPAELGDSAMYLCASSLSRVYGYTFGSGTRLTVV.

The chain uses TRBV9 and TRBJ2-5; perhaps TRBD2 as D (6 bases). This CDR3 has 14 residues. The V end was cut by 0 bases, the J end by 4 bases, with 10 bases between. Germline-derived CDR1 and CDR2 are SGDLS and YYNGEE. CDR3 bases: TGTGCCAGCAGCGTAGCTGGGACTGCAGAGACCCAGTACTTC. Protein product: CASSVAGTAETQYF.

The rearrangement joins TRBV2 to TRBJ2-5, with D tentatively TRBD1 (6 bases). Per the germline V gene, CDR1 is SNHLY and CDR2 is FYNNEI. The CDR3 has 17 amino acids. V was pared by 0 bases and J by 7 bases, with 21 bases between. CDR3 amino acids: CASSEALGLGAHGTQYF. CDR3 DNA sequence: TGTGCCAGCAGTGAAGCTTTAGGCTTGGGGGCACATGGGACCCAGTACTTC.

The chain employs TRBV6-5 and TRBJ2-2; weak D call: TRBD2 (6 bases). CDR3 length equals 11 residues. CDR1 and CDR2 (germline): MNHEY, SVGAGI. CDR3 DNA: TGTGTCACCGGGGGCACCGGGGAGCTGTTTTTT. This sequence encodes CVTGGTGELFF.

This chain joins TRBV7-9 and TRBJ2-7, with D possibly matching TRBD1 (6 bases). The V and J ends lost 4 bases and 2 bases respectively, with 15 bases between them. Germline V gene data show CDR1 as SEHNR and CDR2 as FQNEAQ (reference sequence). The CDR3 has 15 amino acids. Here the CDR3 reads CASSWSSGTTYEQYF. The DNA for the CDR3 is TGTGCCAGCAGCTGGTCATCCGGGACAACCTACGAGCAGTACTTC. The full variable domain, in which reference TRBV7-9 and TRBJ2-7 provide the parts outside the CDR3, is DTGVSQNPRHKITKRGQNVTFRCDPISEHNRLYWYRQTLGQGPEFLTYFQNEAQLEKSRLLSDRFSAERPKGSFSTLEIQRTEQGDSAMYLCASSWSSGTTYEQYFGPGTRLTVT.

V gene TRBV29-1 combines with J gene TRBJ2-7; 9 bases align to TRBD2. The V gene's germline CDR1 is SQVTM and CDR2 ANQGSEA. The ends lost 5 bases at V and 6 bases at J; junction bases unmatched: 8. The CDR3 loop spans 13 amino acids. CDR3 in amino acids: CSVLLGLAGEQYF. The CDR3 DNA follows: TGCAGCGTTTTGCTGGGACTAGCAGGCGAGCAGTACTTC.

This chain joins TRBV5-8 and TRBJ1-5; a weak D match, TRBD1 (6 bases). The V gene lost 3 bases and the J gene lost 9 bases, with 25 bases spanning the gap. Germline V lookup: CDR1 SGHTS, CDR2 YDEGEE. The CDR3 has 17 residues. The CDR3 region is CASSSTGLAVTRLPQHF. Written as DNA, the CDR3 is TGTGCCAGCAGCTCCACAGGGCTCGCGGTGACAAGGTTGCCCCAGCATTTT.

The V and J genes are TRBV5-4 and TRBJ1-2, with D possibly TRBD1 on 6 matching bases. CDR3 size: 14 residues. Germline-derived CDR1 and CDR2 are SGHNT and YYREEE (reference sequence). V gave up 1 base and J gave up 0 bases, with 7 bases separating them. DNA for the CDR3: TGTGCCAGCAGCTTGAAGGGGGCTAACTATGGCTACACCTTC. Protein sequence: CASSLKGANYGYTF.